This TCR beta chain was recorded in a study of cytomegalovirus exposure and HLA in healthy donors. Notes on the study in general: Within a later analysis, the majority of CMV-associated TCR beta chains appeared HLA-restricted. Highest at DRB1 and lowest at HLA-C, TCR association rates differed among HLA loci in a later analysis.

The PCR was carried out with 60 Vbeta primers and 13 Jbeta primers. The assay was immunoSEQ multiplex PCR, and TCRdb's table has in-frame clones only and misses some. The sample holds some 100,000 clones, 80% to 90% seen once. Comment on this clone: Its antigen is as yet unknown.

The clonotype comes from a woman aged 18-35 years in good health and CMV-seronegative. Sequenced material: PBMCs.

CDR3 region: CAWSVSPGSTEAFF. The DNA for the CDR3 is TGTGCCTGGAGTGTATCTCCGGGAAGCACTGAAGCTTTCTTT. This rearrangement joins TRBV30 to TRBJ1-1, with unresolved D. The V gene lost 0 bases and the J gene lost 4 bases, with 12 bases spanning the gap. Germline V lookup: CDR1 GTSNPN, CDR2 SVGIG (reference sequence). This CDR3 is 14 amino acids long. The full variable domain, rest sourced from reference TRBV30 and TRBJ1-1, is SQTIHQWPATLVQPVGSPLSLECTVEGTSNPNLYWYRQAAGRGLQLLFYSVGIGQISSEVPQNLSASRPQDRQFILSSKKLLLSDSGFYLCAWSVSPGSTEAFFGQGTRLTVV.